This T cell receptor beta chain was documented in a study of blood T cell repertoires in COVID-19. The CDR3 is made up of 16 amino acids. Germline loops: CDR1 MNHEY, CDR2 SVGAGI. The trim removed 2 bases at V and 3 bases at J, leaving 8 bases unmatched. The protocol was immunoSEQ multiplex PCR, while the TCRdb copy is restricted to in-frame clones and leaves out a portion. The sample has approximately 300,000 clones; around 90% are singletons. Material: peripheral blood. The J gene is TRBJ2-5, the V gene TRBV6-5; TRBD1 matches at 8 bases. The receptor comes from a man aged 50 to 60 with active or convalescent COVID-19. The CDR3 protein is CASSYTEGTGEETQYF. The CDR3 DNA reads TGTGCCAGCAGTTACACAGAAGGGACAGGAGAAGAGACCCAGTACTTC.